This T cell receptor beta chain was captured in a study of blood T cell repertoires in COVID-19. Methods used by the authors: From reference gene primer amplification, estimates of nucleated cell counts were derived. The repertoire was sequenced with immunoSEQ multiplex PCR; TCRdb's copy has only in-frame clones and lacks some. V and J calls and clone size are those listed in that table; D and trimming were worked out from the DNA. Of around 200,000 clones in the sample, 70% to 85% were seen once. The length of the CDR3 is 15 residues. The germline V gene encodes CDR1 PRHDT and CDR2 FYEKMQ (reference sequence). The ends lost 3 bases at V and 9 bases at J; junction bases unmatched: 8.

The V and J genes are TRBV13 and TRBJ2-3, with 11 bases aligning to TRBD2. This TCR was sampled from a human donor in a cohort sampled during active COVID-19. Sequenced sample: peripheral blood. The CDR3 here is CASSFSGGAVGTQYF. The CDR3 nucleotides are TGTGCCAGCAGCTTTAGCGGGGGGGCGGTCGGAACGCAGTATTTT. Full variable domain (outside the CDR3, taken from reference TRBV13 and TRBJ2-3): AAGVIQSPRHLIKEKRETATLKCYPIPRHDTVYWYQQGPGQDPQFLISFYEKMQSDKGSIPDRFSAQQFSDYHSELNMSSLELGDSALYFCASSFSGGAVGTQYFGPGTRLTVL.